The entry that follows covers one T cell receptor beta chain sequence. Its antigen is as yet unknown. Germline CDR1 and CDR2: SGHNT and YYREEE (reference sequence). There are 14 residues in the CDR3. With 5 bases clipped from V and 10 bases from J, the junction kept 7 bases outside the gene matches. A split of CD4+ cells into CD45RA+ naive and CD45RA-negative memory subsets was performed. This record comes from a study of shared clonotypes between healthy human individuals. Study results and limitations: Limited genetic and exposure-history diversity came from having few donors.

Assay: immunoSEQ multiplex PCR; the TCRdb copy retains only in-frame clones and omits some. The sample yields 550,000 to 800,000 clones, approximately 79% seen once. This clonotype originated in a woman aged 25-40 years in good health. What was sequenced was memory CD4+ T cells sorted from blood. As to subset: CD45RA-negative fraction. The V and J genes are TRBV5-4 and TRBJ2-1; 12 bases align to TRBD2. CDR3 in amino acids: CASRLAGGPVEQFF. The CDR3 DNA reads TGTGCCAGCAGACTAGCGGGAGGCCCCGTGGAGCAGTTCTTC. Based on the CDR3 plus reference TRBV5-4 and TRBJ2-1, the full variable domain is ETGVTQSPTHLIKTRGQQVTLRCSSQSGHNTVSWYQQALGQGPQFIFQYYREEENGRGNFPPRFSGLQFPNYSSELNVNALELDDSALYLCASRLAGGPVEQFFGPGTRLTVL.